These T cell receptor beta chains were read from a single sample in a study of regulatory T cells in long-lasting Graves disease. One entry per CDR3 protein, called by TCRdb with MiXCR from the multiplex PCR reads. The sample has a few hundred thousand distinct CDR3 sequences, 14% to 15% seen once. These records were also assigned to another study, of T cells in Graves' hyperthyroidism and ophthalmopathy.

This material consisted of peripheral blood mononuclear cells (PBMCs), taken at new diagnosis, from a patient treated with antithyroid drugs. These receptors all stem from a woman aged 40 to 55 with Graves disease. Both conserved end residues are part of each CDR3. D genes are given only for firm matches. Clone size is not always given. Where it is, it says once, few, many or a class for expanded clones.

CASSVSDIETQYF	TGTGCCAGCAGTGTCTCTGATATTGAGACCCAGTACTTC	TRBV27	TRBJ2-5	many	NA
CATSDLHSPGGETQYF	TGTGCCACCAGTGATTTGCATAGCCCGGGAGGGGAGACCCAGTACTTC	TRBV24-1	TRBJ2-5	few	TRBD2
CAISLEGTNEKLFF	TGTGCCATCAGTTTAGAGGGAACTAACGAAAAACTGTTTTTT	TRBV10-3	TRBJ1-4	NA	NA
CASSPDRGIYGYTF	TGTGCCAGCAGCCCGGACAGGGGCATCTATGGCTACACCTTC	TRBV3-1	TRBJ1-2	NA	TRBD1
CAWSLGGTGNQPQHF	TGTGCCTGGAGTCTGGGGGGTACGGGCAATCAGCCCCAGCATTTT	TRBV30	TRBJ1-5	NA	NA
CASSPGTFYEQYF	TGTGCCAGCAGCCCTGGGACCTTCTACGAGCAGTACTTC	TRBV28	TRBJ2-7	many	NA
CASTYGPPERETQYF	TGTGCCAGCACGTACGGGCCCCCAGAGAGAGAGACCCAGTACTTC	TRBV7-9	TRBJ2-5	few	NA
CASSVYTGGADTQYF	TGTGCCAGCAGTGTATATACAGGAGGGGCAGATACGCAGTATTTT	TRBV2	TRBJ2-3	NA	NA
CASNPYGKNTGELFF	TGTGCCAGCAACCCATACGGGAAGAACACCGGGGAGCTGTTTTTT	TRBV7-2	TRBJ2-2	many	NA
CASSFPTSAETQYF	TGTGCCAGCAGTTTCCCTACTAGCGCTGAGACCCAGTACTTC	TRBV7-2	TRBJ2-5	NA	TRBD2
CASSGVGSGSVSSYNEQFF	TGTGCCAGCAGTGGGGTCGGTAGCGGGAGCGTTTCGTCCTACAATGAGCAGTTCTTC	TRBV12-3/TRBV12-4	TRBJ2-1	many	TRBD2
CASSSSGSSYEQYF	TGTGCCAGCAGTTCTAGCGGGAGTTCCTACGAGCAGTACTTC	TRBV28	TRBJ2-7	many	TRBD2